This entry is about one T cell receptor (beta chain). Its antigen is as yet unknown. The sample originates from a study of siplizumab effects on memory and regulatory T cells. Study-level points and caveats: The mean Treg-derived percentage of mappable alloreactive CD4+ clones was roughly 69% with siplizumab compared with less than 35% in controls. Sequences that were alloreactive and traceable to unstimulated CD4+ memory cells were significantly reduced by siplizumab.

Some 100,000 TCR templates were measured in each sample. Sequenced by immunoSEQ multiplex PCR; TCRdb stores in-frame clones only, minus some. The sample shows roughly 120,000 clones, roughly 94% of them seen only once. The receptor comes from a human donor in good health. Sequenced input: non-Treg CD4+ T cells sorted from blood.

The CDR3 is CASSLWSVTDTQYF. CDR3 DNA: TGTGCCAGCAGCTTATGGTCAGTCACAGATACGCAGTATTTT. The chain links TRBV11-2 to TRBJ2-3, with D uncertain. Trimming left V 2 bases short and J 2 bases short, with 8 bases between. The germline CDR1 and CDR2 sequences are SGHAT and FQNNGV. There are 14 residues in the CDR3.